The 20 T cell receptor beta chains below all came from one sample that was sequenced in a study of blood T cell repertoires in COVID-19. The repertoire was sequenced with immunoSEQ multiplex PCR; TCRdb's copy has only in-frame clones and lacks some. Here the sample spans about 100,000 clones, 70% to 90% being singletons. Sequencing was done on a sample of peripheral blood. These receptors came from a woman in her sixties or seventies in a cohort sampled during active or convalescent COVID-19.

The rearrangement joins TRBV21-1 to TRBJ1-1; TRBD1, the table's D call, lacks a check against the DNA. TRBV21-1 is termed a pseudogene. The CDR3 totals 15 residues. This CDR3 is CASSGNQTDFTEAFF. The CDR3 nucleotides are TGTGCCAGCAGCGGAAACCAGACAGACTTCACTGAAGCTTTCTTT.

This clone was found once. The sample contains more than one DNA sequence encoding this CDR3. The genes are TRBV18 and TRBJ2-3, with D perhaps TRBD1 (5 bases). Trimming pared 2 bases from V and 4 bases from J, leaving 7 bases between. CDR3 size: 13 residues. CDR1 and CDR2 from the germline V gene are KGHSH and LQKENI. CDR3 DNA: TGTGCCAGCTCACCAGGGGCGGCAGATACGCAGTATTTT. This codes for CASSPGAADTQYF.

The V and J genes are TRBV28 and TRBJ2-7; D is uncertain. The germline V gene has CDR1 MDHEN and CDR2 SYDVKM. The ends were cut back, 6 bases at V and 2 bases at J, with 14 bases in the middle. This CDR3 has 14 amino acids. CDR3 in amino acids: CASRPAGKPYEQYF. The CDR3 bases are TGTGCCAGCAGACCGGCAGGAAAGCCCTACGAGCAGTACTTC.

J is TRBJ1-3 and V is TRBV7-9, with D perhaps matching TRBD1 (6 bases). The CDR3 loop spans 14 amino acids. V was pared by 2 bases and J by 2 bases, with 7 bases between. The germline V gene encodes CDR1 SEHNR and CDR2 FQNEAQ (reference sequence). The CDR3 loop reads CASSLRTAGNTIYF. The CDR3 DNA reads as TGTGCCAGCAGCTTAAGGACAGCTGGAAACACCATATATTTT.

This clone appeared once. The V gene is TRBV10-2, the J gene TRBJ1-1; D is unresolved. This CDR3 has 13 residues. V lost 2 bases and J 1 base, leaving 5 bases between the germline ends. Looked up from germline, CDR1 is WSHSY and CDR2 is SAAADI. The CDR3 region has the DNA TGCGCCAGCAGTGAGATACAGAACACTGAAGCTTTCTTT. Its protein product is CASSEIQNTEAFF.

This clone was counted a single time. The rearrangement joins TRBV6-5 to TRBJ1-4; TRBD1 agrees at 7 bases. Germline V gene sequence: CDR1 MNHEY, CDR2 SVGAGI. J gave up 7 bases and V 0 bases, and 8 bases lay outside the gene matches. The CDR3 consists of 16 residues. Here the CDR3 reads CASSYSRDSGTEKLFF. For the CDR3, the DNA is TGTGCCAGCAGTTACTCGCGGGACAGTGGGACTGAAAAACTGTTTTTT.

CDR3 amino acids: CASSRPPGLAGTFLGDTQYF. In DNA, the CDR3 is TGTGCCAGCAGCCGACCCCCGGGACTAGCGGGTACTTTCCTGGGAGATACGCAGTATTTT. This chain uses TRBV3-1 (or the pseudogene TRBV3-2) with TRBJ2-3; 12 bases match TRBD2. With V trimmed by 4 bases and J by 5 bases, 19 bases remained unmatched. The germline V gene has CDR1 LGHDT and CDR2 YNNKEL (reference sequence). This CDR3 comprises 20 residues.

The J gene is TRBJ1-4, the V gene TRBV9, with a weak D call TRBD1 (6 bases). The CDR3 runs to 16 residues. Germline-derived CDR1 and CDR2 are SGDLS and YYNGEE. V was trimmed by 3 bases and J by 0 bases, leaving 12 bases between them. CDR3 coding DNA: TGTGCCAGCAGCGCGGGCCGGGACACAACTAATGAAAAACTGTTTTTT. Encoded protein: CASSAGRDTTNEKLFF.

This clone showed up just a few times. The chain carries TRBV27 and TRBJ2-7; 9 bases fit TRBD1. Germline V CDR1 and CDR2: MNHEY, SMNVEV (reference sequence). After removal of 6 bases from V and 6 bases from J, the junction contained 9 bases not matched to a gene. CDR3 length: 14 amino acids. Here the CDR3 DNA reads TGTGCCAGCAGAGATCCGGGACAGGGCGGCGAGCAGTACTTC. Translation: CASRDPGQGGEQYF.

The chain uses TRBV10-3 and TRBJ1-5; 11 bases are a match to TRBD1. Trimming took 6 bases from V and 4 from J; bases not matched to a gene: 2. Looked up from germline, CDR1 is ENHRY and CDR2 is SYGVKD. CDR3 length equals 14 residues. CDR3 coding DNA: TGTGCCATCAGAGGACAGGGGGCGAATCAGCCCCAGCATTTT. It is translated as CAIRGQGANQPQHF.

This rearrangement joins TRBV7-9 to TRBJ1-4; D possibly corresponds to TRBD1 (6 bases). This CDR3 has 14 amino acids. The germline V and J ends were trimmed by 3 bases and 3 bases, with 8 bases remaining between them. Germline V gene data show CDR1 as SEHNR and CDR2 as FQNEAQ (reference sequence). In nucleotides, the CDR3 is TGTGCCAGCAGCTTTGGGGGCCCTAATGAAAAACTGTTTTTT. Translated: CASSFGGPNEKLFF.

This clone was counted once. J is TRBJ1-2 and V is TRBV6-6; TRBD1 matches 9 bases. The CDR3 covers 14 residues. V dropped 0 bases and J dropped 8; count of bases not matched to a gene: 4. Germline CDR1 and CDR2: MNHNY and SVGAGI (reference sequence). The CDR3 sequence is CASSYSDRGGGYTF. Written as DNA, the CDR3 is TGTGCCAGCAGTTACTCGGACAGGGGAGGAGGCTACACCTTC.

This clone was observed at least ten times. The V and J genes are TRBV6-4 and TRBJ1-6, with no clear D. The germline V and J ends were trimmed by 6 bases and 10 bases, with 13 bases remaining between them. Germline CDR1 and CDR2: MRHNA and SNTAGT. The CDR3 contains 13 residues. CDR3 loop: CASRDETSSPLHF. In DNA, the CDR3 is TGTGCCAGCAGAGACGAGACAAGCTCACCCCTCCACTTT.

The V gene is TRBV9, the J gene TRBJ2-7; 9 bases line up with TRBD2. Germline lookup yields CDR1 SGDLS and CDR2 YYNGEE. CDR3 length equals 17 residues. With V trimmed by 0 bases and J by 0 bases, 7 bases remained unmatched. The CDR3 nucleotides are TGTGCCAGCAGCGTAGCAAGCGGGGGGCTAAGCTCCTACGAGCAGTACTTC. Translation gives CASSVASGGLSSYEQYF. Variable domain in full (rest from reference TRBV9 and TRBJ2-7): DSGVTQTPKHLITATGQRVTLRCSPRSGDLSVYWYQQSLDQGLQFLIQYYNGEERAKGNILERFSAQQFPDLHSELNLSSLELGDSALYFCASSVASGGLSSYEQYFGPGTRLTVT.

V and J are TRBV6-5 and TRBJ2-5; the D is unclear. Trimming shortened V by 6 bases and J by 4 bases, and 12 bases separated the two germline ends. From germline, CDR1 is MNHEY and CDR2 SVGAGI. This CDR3 is 13 amino acids long. CDR3 sequence (DNA): TGTGCCAGCAGCCAAAATCTCAGAGAGACCCAGTACTTC. Its protein product is CASSQNLRETQYF.

The chain has TRBV6-5 and TRBJ1-2; D is ambiguous. The CDR3 length is 15 residues. V lost 3 bases and J lost 1, with 12 bases in between. In germline, CDR1 is MNHEY, CDR2 SVGAGI. Here the CDR3 reads CASSYSEHINYGYTF. CDR3 DNA: TGTGCCAGCAGTTATTCTGAACATATTAACTATGGCTACACCTTC.

This chain's CDR3 is CASSFRVEQFF. The CDR3 DNA sequence: TGTGCCAGCAGTTTTCGGGTTGAGCAGTTCTTC. V and J are TRBV12-3 or TRBV12-4 and TRBJ2-1; D is unresolved. There are 11 residues in the CDR3. Trimming removed 3 bases at V and 9 bases at J, with 6 bases between.

The chain combines TRBV7-9 with TRBJ2-1; 9 bases are shared with TRBD2. The CDR3 runs 13 residues. The germline V gene has CDR1 SEHNR and CDR2 FQNEAQ (reference sequence). V lost 11 bases and J lost 4; bases outside the gene matches: 6. Here the CDR3 DNA reads TGTGCCTCCAGACTAGCGGAATACAATGAGCAGTTCTTC. Translated, it gives CASRLAEYNEQFF.

The chain is built from TRBV21-1 and TRBJ2-5; the table names TRBD2, a call not compared with the DNA. TRBV21-1 is a listed pseudogene. The CDR3 totals 15 residues. In nucleotides, the CDR3 is TGTGCCAGCGCACGGAGGACTAGGGGAGGGGAGACCCAGTACTTC. Amino acid sequence: CASARRTRGGETQYF.

V usage is TRBV5-1 and J usage is TRBJ2-5; 7 bases are shared with TRBD2. This CDR3 has 13 residues. Germline trimming cut 4 bases from V and 2 bases from J; bases unmatched to any gene: 2. Germline assignment: CDR1 SGHRS and CDR2 YFSETQ. The CDR3 coding sequence is TGCGCCAGCAGCCCGCGGGGGCAAGAGACCCAGTACTTC. Its protein product is CASSPRGQETQYF.